By its share, the clone carrying this T cell receptor (delta chain) is medium-sized. Other DNA sequences in the same sample also yield this CDR3. The sample comes from a study of gamma-delta T cells after stem cell transplantation. The CDR3 sequence is 14 residues long. Trimming cost V 6 bases and J 0 bases; bases outside gene matches: 7. The V gene's germline CDR1 is GEAIGNYY and CDR2 EKD. TCRdb fed the RT-PCR reads to CATT. The sample has 11,000 or so delta-chain clones, about two fifths seen once. The sequenced material came from gamma-delta T cells. V gene TRDV2 combines with J gene TRDJ4; TRDD3 agrees at 9 bases. The source of this sequence is a human donor. It is not recorded whose cells these are; they may come from a transplant donor. CDR3 DNA sequence: TGTGCCTGTACTGGGGGAAACCCGGCCAGACCCCTGATCTTT. Translating gives CACTGGNPARPLIF.